A single sample is the source of the 17 T cell receptor beta chains below, sequenced in a study of OX40 agonist ivuxolimab in advanced cancers. Only in-frame clones appear in the TCRdb table, and some are missing; sequencing was by immunoSEQ multiplex PCR. The sample contains around 45,000 clones, roughly four fifths of which appear only once. Sequencing was performed on CD4+ or CD8+ T cells sorted from blood, taken in a trial of the OX40 agonist ivuxolimab. Source of these receptors: an adult with an advanced solid tumor such as melanoma, head and neck, liver or kidney cancer.

J is TRBJ2-7 and V is TRBV25-1, with D tentatively TRBD2 (7 bases). There are 14 residues in the CDR3. Germline loops: CDR1 MGHDK, CDR2 SYGVNS. Trimming took off 5 bases at V and 7 bases at J, with 18 bases between the two ends. The CDR3 DNA reads as TGTGCCAGCAGTCTGGCGGGAGCCCAGGGGGAGCAGTACTTC. Its translation: CASSLAGAQGEQYF.

This clone is labeled as medium-sized (0.01 to 0.1%). The chain has TRBV7-3 and TRBJ2-1; no clear D. Germline V lookup: CDR1 SGHTA, CDR2 FQGTGA. The CDR3 covers 17 residues. The V end was cut by 5 bases, the J end by 2 bases, with 19 bases between. CDR3 in DNA: TGTGCCAGCAGCCCCCAAGAGAGCGCTTTCACCTACAATGAGCAGTTCTTC. Translated: CASSPQESAFTYNEQFF. The variable domain in full, completed from reference TRBV7-3 and TRBJ2-1, reads GAGVSQTPSNKVTEKGKYVELRCDPISGHTALYWYRQSLGQGPEFLIYFQGTGAADDSGLPNDRFFAVRPEGSVSTLKIQRTERGDSAVYLCASSPQESAFTYNEQFFGPGTRLTVL.

The rearrangement uses TRBV27 and TRBJ1-2, with D maybe TRBD1 (5 bases). Germline lookup yields CDR1 MNHEY and CDR2 SMNVEV (reference sequence). This CDR3 has 13 amino acids. Trimming pared 3 bases from V and 6 bases from J, leaving 11 bases between. This chain's CDR3 is CASSFRQGDGYTF. Written as DNA, the CDR3 is TGTGCCAGCAGTTTTCGGCAGGGCGATGGCTACACCTTC.

This chain links TRBV6-5 with TRBJ1-1, with no clear D. Germline V gene data show CDR1 as MNHEY and CDR2 as SVGAGI. The germline V and J ends were trimmed by 8 bases and 1 base, with 14 bases remaining between them. The CDR3 spans 14 residues. CDR3: CASREDTWNTEAFF. The CDR3 nucleotides are TGTGCCAGCCGAGAAGACACCTGGAACACTGAAGCTTTCTTT.

The chain combines TRBV7-9 with TRBJ2-1, with 8 bases identical to TRBD2. CDR1 is SEHNR, CDR2 FQNEAQ, per germline (reference sequence). Trimming removed 11 bases from V and 4 bases from J; junction bases left unmatched: 10. The CDR3 runs to 14 residues. The CDR3 region has the DNA TGTGCCTCGGGGGGGGACCAACCGTACAATGAGCAGTTCTTC. It codes for CASGGDQPYNEQFF. The complete variable domain, with remaining parts taken from reference TRBV7-9 and TRBJ2-1, reads DTGVSQNPRHKITKRGQNVTFRCDPISEHNRLYWYRQTLGQGPEFLTYFQNEAQLEKSRLLSDRFSAERPKGSFSTLEIQRTEQGDSAMYLCASGGDQPYNEQFFGPGTRLTVL.

This clone is a singleton in its sample. The chain employs TRBV7-8 and TRBJ2-7, with TRBD1 matching over 9 bases. V gave up 5 bases and J gave up 6 bases; unmatched junction bases: 11. The CDR3 contains 15 residues. Germline assignment: CDR1 SGHVS and CDR2 FQNEAQ. The CDR3 reads CASSPRQGVFSEQYF. The DNA for the CDR3 is TGTGCCAGCAGCCCACGACAGGGGGTATTTAGCGAGCAGTACTTC.

The chain has TRBV7-2 and TRBJ1-3; tentatively, D is TRBD1 (5 bases). CDR3 length: 12 residues. Germline V gives CDR1 SGHTA, CDR2 FQGNSA. The V and J ends lost 1 base and 7 bases respectively, with 5 bases between them. CDR3: CASSLEGNTIYF. CDR3 sequence (DNA): TGTGCCAGCAGCTTAGAGGGGAACACCATATATTTT.

The J gene is TRBJ2-3, the V gene TRBV19; 8 bases fit TRBD1. CDR3 length: 15 amino acids. The germline V gene encodes CDR1 LNHDA and CDR2 SQIVND (reference sequence). With 6 bases clipped from V and 5 bases from J, the junction kept 10 bases outside the gene matches. Here the CDR3 reads CASSDQGAGKDTQYF. For the CDR3, the DNA is TGTGCCAGTAGCGATCAGGGGGCAGGGAAAGATACGCAGTATTTT.

This chain uses TRBV11-1 with TRBJ2-7; D not certain. The germline V gene encodes CDR1 SGHAT and CDR2 FQDESV (reference sequence). The V gene lost 5 bases and the J gene lost 0 bases, with 14 bases spanning the gap. The CDR3 loop spans 15 amino acids. The CDR3 nucleotides read TGTGCCAGCAGCCCCTCTTCGGGTAGCTCCTACGAGCAGTACTTC. It is translated as CASSPSSGSSYEQYF.

The chain combines TRBV29-1 with TRBJ2-6, with a tentative D call TRBD1 (6 bases). The CDR3 totals 15 residues. The germline gives CDR1 SQVTM, CDR2 ANQGSEA. With 5 bases removed from V and 4 bases from J, the gap between germline ends came to 15 bases. The CDR3 region has the DNA TGCAGCGTTAGGGCAGGGGTATCCGGGGCCAACGTCCTGACTTTC. It codes for CSVRAGVSGANVLTF. The variable domain in full, completed from reference TRBV29-1 and TRBJ2-6, reads SAVISQKPSRDICQRGTSLTIQCQVDSQVTMMFWYRQQPGQSLTLIATANQGSEATYESGFVIDKFPISRPNLTFSTLTVSNMSPEDSSIYLCSVRAGVSGANVLTFGAGSRLTVL.

This chain uses TRBV25-1 with TRBJ2-7; D is tentatively TRBD1 or TRBD2 (5 bases each). Germline assignment: CDR1 MGHDK and CDR2 SYGVNS. V lost 0 bases and J lost 5, with 17 bases in between. This CDR3 has 16 residues. CDR3 coding DNA: TGTGCCAGCAGTGAATATCGGGGCAGGGATAAGAACGAGCAGTACTTC. This encodes CASSEYRGRDKNEQYF.

The chain employs TRBV6-1 and TRBJ2-1; 7 bases line up with TRBD2. V trimming: 6 bases; J trimming: 6 bases; junction bases outside the gene matches: 5. This CDR3 contains 13 residues. The germline CDR1 and CDR2 sequences are MNHNS and SASEGT. The CDR3 DNA sequence: TGTGCCAGCAGCGAGAGCGGGATCAATGAGCAGTTCTTC. The encoded protein is CASSESGINEQFF.

This rearrangement joins TRBV6-1 to TRBJ2-7; TRBD2 aligns across 8 bases. V was clipped by 6 bases and J by 12 bases; unmatched bases: 13. The CDR3 sequence is 13 residues long. Looked up from germline, CDR1 is MNHNS and CDR2 is SASEGT. CDR3 bases: TGTGCCAGCAGAGCCCCGGGACTAGTCCCTTCGTACTTC. Its translation is CASRAPGLVPSYF.

J is TRBJ1-1 and V is TRBV28; 8 bases are shared with TRBD1. Germline lookup yields CDR1 MDHEN and CDR2 SYDVKM. The CDR3 length is 15 residues. The junction had 10 bases not matched to a gene; V was cut back by 3 bases and J by 7 bases. CDR3 DNA: TGTGCCAGCAGTTTCCCCCAGGGGGCACGGGATGAAGCTTTCTTT. Its protein is CASSFPQGARDEAFF.

A note on this clone: Germline and junction disagree at one end, which may indicate a read error. The chain couples TRBV11-2 to TRBJ2-5, with D possibly TRBD2 on 6 matching bases. The CDR3 totals 12 residues. Per germline, CDR1 SGHAT and CDR2 FQNNGV. Here the CDR3 reads CASSLDGGALNF. DNA for the CDR3: TGTGCCAGCAGCTTAGATGGCGGGGCCCTGAACTTC. The variable domain in full, with the rest retrieved from reference TRBV11-2 and TRBJ2-5, is EAGVAQSPRYKIIEKRQSVAFWCNPISGHATLYWYQQILGQGPKLLIQFQNNGVVDDSQLPKDRFSAERLKGVDSTLKIQPAKLEDSAVYLCASSLDGGALNFGPGTRLLVL.

This clone was counted between two and nine times. This rearrangement joins TRBV29-1 to TRBJ2-1; 10 bases line up with TRBD2. The CDR3 has 15 residues. V dropped 5 bases and J dropped 3; count of bases not matched to a gene: 7. The germline V gene has CDR1 SQVTM and CDR2 ANQGSEA. The CDR3 DNA sequence: TGCAGCGTTTCCACATCTAGCGGGAGCTACAATGAGCAGTTCTTC. Translating it yields CSVSTSSGSYNEQFF.

On this clone: A much larger clone differs from this one at a single base, so this may be a read error. This sequence joins TRBV5-1 and TRBJ2-7; 7 nucleotides agree with TRBD1. The junction had 11 bases not matched to a gene; V was cut back by 4 bases and J by 7 bases. Germline assignment: CDR1 SGHRS and CDR2 YFSETQ. The CDR3 is made up of 14 amino acids. DNA for the CDR3: TGCGCCAGCAGCCTTCAACAGGGGTCGGGGGAGCAGTACTTC. Encoded protein: CASSLQQGSGEQYF.